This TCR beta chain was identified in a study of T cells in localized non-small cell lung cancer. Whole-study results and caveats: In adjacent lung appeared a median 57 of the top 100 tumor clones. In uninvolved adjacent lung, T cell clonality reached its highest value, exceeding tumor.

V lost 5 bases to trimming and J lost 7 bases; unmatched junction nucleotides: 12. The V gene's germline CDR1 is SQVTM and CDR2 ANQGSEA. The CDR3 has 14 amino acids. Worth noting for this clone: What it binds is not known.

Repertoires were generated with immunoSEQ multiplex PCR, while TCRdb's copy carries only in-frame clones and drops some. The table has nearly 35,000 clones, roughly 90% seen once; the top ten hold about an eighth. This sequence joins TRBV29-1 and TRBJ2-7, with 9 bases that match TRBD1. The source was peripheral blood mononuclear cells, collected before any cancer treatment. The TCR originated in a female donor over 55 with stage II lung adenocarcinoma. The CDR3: CSVRTGQGRSEQYF. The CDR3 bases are TGCAGCGTTAGAACGGGACAGGGTAGAAGTGAGCAGTACTTC.